The source of this TCR beta chain is a study of neurological immune-mediated disorders. cDNA was made by 5'RACE with 10-nucleotide random UMIs. TCRdb reprocessed the 5' RACE reads via MiXCR and lists one record per CDR3 protein. The sample records over 90,000 distinct CDR3 sequences, about a tenth being singletons. Time point given: longitudinal time-point 3. V lost 3 bases and J lost 6, with 12 bases in between. CDR3 size: 13 residues. Germline V gene sequence: CDR1 DFQATT, CDR2 SNEGSKA (reference sequence). V usage is TRBV20-1 and J usage is TRBJ2-1; TRBD1 might be the D (5 bases). The clonotype originates from a female donor with HTLV-1-associated myelopathy (HAM/TSP). Sequencing was performed on PBMCs. CDR3 region: CSARWLTGNEQFF. The CDR3 coding sequence is TGCAGTGCTAGGTGGCTAACAGGCAATGAGCAGTTCTTC.